This TCR beta chain is from a study of blood T cell repertoires in COVID-19. Study information: There were acute and convalescent COVID-19 samples, and they came from the United States, Italy and Spain. The cDNA or gDNA used as material had been derived from T cells, B-cell-depleted T cells, or PBMCs.

Original handling: How many nucleated cells were present was estimated from reference gene primer amplification. Repertoires were generated with immunoSEQ multiplex PCR, while TCRdb's copy carries only in-frame clones and drops some. The V and J calls and the clone size are those of that table, but D and trimming were determined from the DNA. The sample contains 170,000 or so clones, over 75% of which appear only once. Per germline, CDR1 SNHLY and CDR2 FYNNEI. The CDR3 length is 15 residues. V gave up 6 bases and J gave up 2 bases; unmatched junction bases: 5. The sequence came from a man between 65 and 85 years old with active or convalescent COVID-19. The sample consisted of peripheral blood. The rearrangement joins TRBV2 to TRBJ2-3, with TRBD2 matching 10 bases. CDR3: CASSPGLANTDTQYF. For the CDR3, the DNA is TGTGCCAGCAGCCCGGGACTAGCGAACACAGATACGCAGTATTTT.